This TCR beta chain was documented in a study of blood T cell repertoires in COVID-19. The CDR3 contains 15 residues. Unmatched junction bases numbered 8, after V lost 4 bases and J lost 2 bases. Germline V CDR1 and CDR2: SGHDN, FVKESK. This clone has a single count. The method was immunoSEQ multiplex PCR; TCRdb's version includes in-frame clones alone and lacks a portion of them. The sample shows over 200,000 clones, roughly 88% of them seen only once. This chain uses TRBV14 with TRBJ2-7, with TRBD2 matching over 7 bases. Sequencing was performed on peripheral blood. The source is a woman under 40 with acute or convalescent COVID-19. CDR3 protein: CASSLKAGPAYEQYF. The CDR3 nucleotides read TGTGCCAGCAGCCTAAAAGCGGGGCCAGCCTACGAGCAGTACTTC.